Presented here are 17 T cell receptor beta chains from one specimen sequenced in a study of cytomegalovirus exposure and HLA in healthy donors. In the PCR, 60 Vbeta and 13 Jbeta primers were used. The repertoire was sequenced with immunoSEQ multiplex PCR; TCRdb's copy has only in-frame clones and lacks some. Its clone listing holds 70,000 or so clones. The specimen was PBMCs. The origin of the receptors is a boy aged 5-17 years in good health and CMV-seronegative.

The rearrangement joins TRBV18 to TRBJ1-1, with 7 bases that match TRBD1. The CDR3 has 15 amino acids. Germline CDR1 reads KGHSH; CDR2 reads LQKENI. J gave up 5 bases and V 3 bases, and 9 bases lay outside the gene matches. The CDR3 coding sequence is TGTGCCAGCTCACCCCGGGTCACAGGGGAGACTGAAGCTTTCTTT. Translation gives CASSPRVTGETEAFF.

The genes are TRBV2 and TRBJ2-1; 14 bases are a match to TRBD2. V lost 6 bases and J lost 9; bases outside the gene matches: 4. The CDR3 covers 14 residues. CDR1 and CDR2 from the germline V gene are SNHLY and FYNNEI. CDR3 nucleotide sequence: TGTGCCAGCAGGACTAGCGGGGGGGCCGGTGAGCAGTTCTTC. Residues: CASRTSGGAGEQFF.

In DNA, the CDR3 is TGTGCCAGTGAAACGGGACAGGGGGCCAATCAGCCCCAGCATTTT. Translated: CASETGQGANQPQHF. The rearrangement links TRBV19 to TRBJ1-5, with 12 bases matching TRBD1. The V gene end was trimmed by 8 bases and the J gene end by 3 bases; junction bases not matched to a gene: 5. Looked up from germline, CDR1 is LNHDA and CDR2 is SQIVND (reference sequence). The CDR3 runs 15 residues. Drawing the rest from reference TRBV19 and TRBJ1-5, the complete variable domain is DGGITQSPKYLFRKEGQNVTLSCEQNLNHDAMYWYRQDPGQGLRLIYYSQIVNDFQKGDIAEGYSVSREKKESFPLTVTSAQKNPTAFYLCASETGQGANQPQHFGDGTRLSIL.

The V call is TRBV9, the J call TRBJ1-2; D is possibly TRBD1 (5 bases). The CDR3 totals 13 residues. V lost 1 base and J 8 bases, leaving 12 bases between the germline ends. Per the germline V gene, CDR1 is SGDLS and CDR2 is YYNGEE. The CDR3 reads CASSVLGTRGYTF. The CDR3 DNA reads TGTGCCAGCAGCGTATTAGGGACTAGGGGCTACACCTTC.

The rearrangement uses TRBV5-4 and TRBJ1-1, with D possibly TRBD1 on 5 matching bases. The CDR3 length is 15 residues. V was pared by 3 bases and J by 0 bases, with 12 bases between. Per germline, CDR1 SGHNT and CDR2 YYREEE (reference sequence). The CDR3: CASSSGDSMNTEAFF. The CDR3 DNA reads TGTGCCAGCAGCTCGGGGGACTCTATGAACACTGAAGCTTTCTTT.

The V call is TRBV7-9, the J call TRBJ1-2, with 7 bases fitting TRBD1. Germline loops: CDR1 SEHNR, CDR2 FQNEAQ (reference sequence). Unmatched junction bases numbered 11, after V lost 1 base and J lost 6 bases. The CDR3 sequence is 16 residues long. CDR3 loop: CASSLVTNQGVDGYTF. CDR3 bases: TGTGCCAGCAGCTTAGTAACAAATCAGGGGGTGGATGGCTACACCTTC. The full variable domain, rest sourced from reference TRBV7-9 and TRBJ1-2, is DTGVSQNPRHKITKRGQNVTFRCDPISEHNRLYWYRQTLGQGPEFLTYFQNEAQLEKSRLLSDRFSAERPKGSFSTLEIQRTEQGDSAMYLCASSLVTNQGVDGYTFGSGTRLTVV.

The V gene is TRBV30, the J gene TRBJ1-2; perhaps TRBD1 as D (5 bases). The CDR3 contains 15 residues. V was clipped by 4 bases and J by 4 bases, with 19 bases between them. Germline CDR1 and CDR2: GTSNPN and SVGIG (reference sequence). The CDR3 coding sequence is TGTGCCTGGAAACGGGGGGGGAGGCAAGGCTATGGCTACACCTTC. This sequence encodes CAWKRGGRQGYGYTF.

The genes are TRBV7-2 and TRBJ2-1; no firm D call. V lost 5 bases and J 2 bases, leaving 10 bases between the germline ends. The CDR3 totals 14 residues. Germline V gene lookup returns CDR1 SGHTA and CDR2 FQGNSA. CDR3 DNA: TGTGCCAGCAGCGGCCGGGTCCCCTACAATGAGCAGTTCTTC. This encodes CASSGRVPYNEQFF.

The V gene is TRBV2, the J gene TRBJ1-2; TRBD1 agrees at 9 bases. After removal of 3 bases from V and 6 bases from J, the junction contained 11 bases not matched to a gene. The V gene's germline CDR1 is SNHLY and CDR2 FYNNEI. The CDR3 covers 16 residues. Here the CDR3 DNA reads TGTGCCAGCAGTGAGGGACAGGGAGTTTTGTACGATGGCTACACCTTC. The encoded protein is CASSEGQGVLYDGYTF.

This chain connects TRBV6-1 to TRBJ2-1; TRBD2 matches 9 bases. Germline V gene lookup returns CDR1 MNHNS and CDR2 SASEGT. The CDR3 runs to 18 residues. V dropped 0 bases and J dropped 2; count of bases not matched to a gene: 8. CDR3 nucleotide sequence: TGTGCCAGCAGTGAAGCAATCCTAGCGGGAAGAACCTACAATGAGCAGTTCTTC. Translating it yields CASSEAILAGRTYNEQFF.

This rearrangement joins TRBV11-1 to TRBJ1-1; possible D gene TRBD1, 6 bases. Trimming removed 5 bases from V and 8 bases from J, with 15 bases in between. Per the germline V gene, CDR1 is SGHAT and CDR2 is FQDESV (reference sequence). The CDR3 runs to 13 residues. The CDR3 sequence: CASSSRGTSEAFF. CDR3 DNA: TGTGCCAGCAGCAGTAGGGGGACATCCGAAGCTTTCTTT.

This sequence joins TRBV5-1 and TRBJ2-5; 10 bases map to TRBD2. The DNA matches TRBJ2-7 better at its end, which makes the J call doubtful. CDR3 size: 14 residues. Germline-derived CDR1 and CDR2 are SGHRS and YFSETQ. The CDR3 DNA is TGCGCCAGCAGCTTTCTAGCGGGAGCTTACGAGCAGTACTTC. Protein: CASSFLAGAYEQYF.

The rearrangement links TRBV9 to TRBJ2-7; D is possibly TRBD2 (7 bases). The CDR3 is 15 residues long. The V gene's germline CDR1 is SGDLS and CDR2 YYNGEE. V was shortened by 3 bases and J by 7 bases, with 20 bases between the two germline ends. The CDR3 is CASSDDVGGGREQYF. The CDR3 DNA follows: TGTGCCAGCAGCGACGACGTCGGGGGCGGGAGAGAGCAGTACTTC.

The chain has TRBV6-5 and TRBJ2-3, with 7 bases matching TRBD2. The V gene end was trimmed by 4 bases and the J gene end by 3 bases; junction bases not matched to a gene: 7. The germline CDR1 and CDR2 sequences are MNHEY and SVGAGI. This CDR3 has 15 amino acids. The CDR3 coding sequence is TGTGCCAGCAGTTCCGGGACTATCTTGACAGATACGCAGTATTTT. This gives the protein CASSSGTILTDTQYF.

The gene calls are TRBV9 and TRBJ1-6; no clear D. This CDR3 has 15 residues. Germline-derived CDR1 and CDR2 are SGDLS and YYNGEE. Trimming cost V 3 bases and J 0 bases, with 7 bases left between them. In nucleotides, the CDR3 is TGTGCCAGCAGCGAGTTGAGCTCCTATAATTCACCCCTCCACTTT. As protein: CASSELSSYNSPLHF.

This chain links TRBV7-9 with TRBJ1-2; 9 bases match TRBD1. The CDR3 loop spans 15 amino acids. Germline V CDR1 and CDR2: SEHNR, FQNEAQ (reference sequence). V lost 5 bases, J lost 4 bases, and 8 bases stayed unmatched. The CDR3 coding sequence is TGTGCCAGCAGCCGGGGACAGGGTCAGTCCTATGGCTACACCTTC. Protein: CASSRGQGQSYGYTF.

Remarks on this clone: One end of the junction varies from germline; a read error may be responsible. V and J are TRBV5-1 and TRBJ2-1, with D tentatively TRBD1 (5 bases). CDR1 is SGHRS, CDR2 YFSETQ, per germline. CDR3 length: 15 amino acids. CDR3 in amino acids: CASSLGQSSDNEQFF. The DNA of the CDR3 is TGCGCCAGCAGCTTGGGACAGAGCTCCGACAATGAGCAGTTCTTC.